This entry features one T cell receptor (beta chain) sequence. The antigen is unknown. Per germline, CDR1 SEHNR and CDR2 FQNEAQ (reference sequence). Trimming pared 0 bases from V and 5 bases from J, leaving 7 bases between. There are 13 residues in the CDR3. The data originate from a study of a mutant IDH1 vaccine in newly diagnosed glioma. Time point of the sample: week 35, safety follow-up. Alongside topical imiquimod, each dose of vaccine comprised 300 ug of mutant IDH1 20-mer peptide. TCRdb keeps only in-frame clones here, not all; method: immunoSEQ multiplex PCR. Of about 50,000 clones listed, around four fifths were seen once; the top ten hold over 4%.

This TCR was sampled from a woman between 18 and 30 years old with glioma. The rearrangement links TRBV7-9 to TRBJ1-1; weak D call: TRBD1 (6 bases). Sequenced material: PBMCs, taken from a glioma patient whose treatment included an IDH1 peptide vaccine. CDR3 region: CASSLAGATEAFF. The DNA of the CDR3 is TGTGCCAGCAGCTTAGCGGGGGCTACTGAAGCTTTCTTT.